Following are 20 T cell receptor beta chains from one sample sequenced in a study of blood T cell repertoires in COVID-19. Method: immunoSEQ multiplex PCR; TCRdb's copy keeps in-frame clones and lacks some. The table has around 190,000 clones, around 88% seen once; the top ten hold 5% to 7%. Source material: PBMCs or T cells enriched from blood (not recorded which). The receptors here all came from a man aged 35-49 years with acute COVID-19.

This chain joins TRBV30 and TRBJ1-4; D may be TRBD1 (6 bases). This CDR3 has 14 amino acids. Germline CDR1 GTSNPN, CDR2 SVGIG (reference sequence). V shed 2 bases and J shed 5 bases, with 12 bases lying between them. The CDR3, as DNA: TGTGCCTGGAGTCGAGGGGGGGGAAATGAAAAACTGTTTTTT. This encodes CAWSRGGGNEKLFF.

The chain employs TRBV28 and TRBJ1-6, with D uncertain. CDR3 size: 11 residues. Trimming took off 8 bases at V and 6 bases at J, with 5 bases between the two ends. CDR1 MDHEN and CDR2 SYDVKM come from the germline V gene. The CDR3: CASRSNSPLHF. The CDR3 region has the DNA TGTGCCAGCCGGAGTAATTCACCCCTCCACTTT.

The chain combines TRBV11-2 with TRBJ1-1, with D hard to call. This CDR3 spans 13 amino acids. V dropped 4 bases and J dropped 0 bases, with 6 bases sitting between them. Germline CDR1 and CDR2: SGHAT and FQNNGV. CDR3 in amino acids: CASSYSLNTEAFF. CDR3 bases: TGTGCCAGCAGCTACTCATTGAACACTGAAGCTTTCTTT.

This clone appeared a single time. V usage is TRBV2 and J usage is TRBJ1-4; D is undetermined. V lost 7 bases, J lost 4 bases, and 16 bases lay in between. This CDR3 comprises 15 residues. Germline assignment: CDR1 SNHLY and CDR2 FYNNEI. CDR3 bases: TGTGCCAGCAATGCGTACAGTCCGTTTAATGAAAAACTGTTTTTT. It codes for CASNAYSPFNEKLFF.

The CDR3 DNA reads as TGTGCCTGGATTGGGACATTCACTGAAGCTTTCTTT. Protein product: CAWIGTFTEAFF. The rearrangement joins TRBV30 to TRBJ1-1; tentatively, D is TRBD1 (6 bases). The CDR3 has 12 residues. The germline gives CDR1 GTSNPN, CDR2 SVGIG (reference sequence). V was trimmed by 4 bases and J by 4 bases, leaving 10 bases between them.

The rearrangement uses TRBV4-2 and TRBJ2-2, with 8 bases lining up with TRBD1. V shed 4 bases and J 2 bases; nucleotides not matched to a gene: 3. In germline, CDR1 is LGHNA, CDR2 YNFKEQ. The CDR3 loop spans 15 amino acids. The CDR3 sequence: CASSRQGTNTGELFF. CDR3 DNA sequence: TGTGCCAGCAGCCGACAGGGGACCAACACCGGGGAGCTGTTTTTT.

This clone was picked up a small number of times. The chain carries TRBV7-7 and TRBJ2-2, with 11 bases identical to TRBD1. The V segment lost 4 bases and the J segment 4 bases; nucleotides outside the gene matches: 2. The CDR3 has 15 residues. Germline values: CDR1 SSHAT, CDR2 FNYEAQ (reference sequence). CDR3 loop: CASSSGTGGTGELFF. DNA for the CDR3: TGTGCCAGCAGCTCCGGGACAGGGGGCACCGGGGAGCTGTTTTTT.

CDR3 nucleotide sequence: TGTGCCATCAGTGAAATTCGGGGGACTGAGAATTCACCCCTCCACTTT. Translated: CAISEIRGTENSPLHF. This rearrangement joins TRBV10-3 to TRBJ1-6, with TRBD1 as a possible D gene (5 bases). CDR1 and CDR2 from the germline V gene are ENHRY and SYGVKD. The CDR3 extends over 16 amino acids. Trimming removed 3 bases at V and 7 bases at J, with 16 bases between.

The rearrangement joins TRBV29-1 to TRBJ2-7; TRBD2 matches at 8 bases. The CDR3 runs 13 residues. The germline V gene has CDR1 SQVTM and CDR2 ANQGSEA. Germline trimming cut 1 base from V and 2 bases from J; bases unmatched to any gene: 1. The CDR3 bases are TGCAGCGTTGAAGCGGGGGGGGCCTACGAGCAGTACTTC. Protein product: CSVEAGGAYEQYF.

The chain's CDR3 is CASSSPGSNPYEQYF. CDR3 DNA: TGTGCCAGTAGCAGTCCCGGGTCGAATCCCTACGAGCAGTACTTC. The chain combines TRBV19 with TRBJ2-7; D call uncertain. The ends were cut back, 6 bases at V and 2 bases at J, with 17 bases in the middle. The V gene's germline CDR1 is LNHDA and CDR2 SQIVND (reference sequence). This CDR3 has 15 amino acids.

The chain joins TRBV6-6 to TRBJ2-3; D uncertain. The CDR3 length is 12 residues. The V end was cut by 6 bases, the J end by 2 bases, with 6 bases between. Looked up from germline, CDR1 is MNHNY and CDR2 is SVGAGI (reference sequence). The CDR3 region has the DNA TGTGCCAGCAGCCTTGTCACAGATACGCAGTATTTT. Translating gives CASSLVTDTQYF.

The CDR3 nucleotides are TGTGCCAGCAGGGGGGGAGGGCCCGGCAATGAGCAGTTCTTC. Its protein product is CASRGGGPGNEQFF. The chain uses TRBV6-5 and TRBJ2-1, with 7 nucleotides matching TRBD2. V was pared by 6 bases and J by 6 bases, with 8 bases of the junction left unmatched. The CDR3 covers 14 residues. Germline assignment: CDR1 MNHEY and CDR2 SVGAGI.

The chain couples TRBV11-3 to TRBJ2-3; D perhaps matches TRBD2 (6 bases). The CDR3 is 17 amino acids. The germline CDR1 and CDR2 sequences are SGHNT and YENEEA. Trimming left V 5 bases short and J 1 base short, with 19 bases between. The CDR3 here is CASSPGGAPEGTDTQYF. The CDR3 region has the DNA TGTGCCAGCAGCCCAGGAGGGGCCCCCGAGGGCACAGATACGCAGTATTTT. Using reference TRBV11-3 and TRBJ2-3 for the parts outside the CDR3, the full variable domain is EAGVVQSPRYKIIEKKQPVAFWCNPISGHNTLYWYLQNLGQGPELLIRYENEEAVDDSQLPKDRFSAERLKGVDSTLKIQPAELGDSAVYLCASSPGGAPEGTDTQYFGPGTRLTVL.

The DNA of the CDR3 is TGTGCCAGCAGCCCCCGGGACAGCTATAATTCACCCCTCCACTTT. Translating gives CASSPRDSYNSPLHF. The chain uses TRBV14 and TRBJ1-6; 7 nucleotides align to TRBD1. The ends lost 4 bases at V and 3 bases at J; junction bases unmatched: 3. CDR1 and CDR2 from the germline V gene are SGHDN and FVKESK. The CDR3 is made up of 15 amino acids.

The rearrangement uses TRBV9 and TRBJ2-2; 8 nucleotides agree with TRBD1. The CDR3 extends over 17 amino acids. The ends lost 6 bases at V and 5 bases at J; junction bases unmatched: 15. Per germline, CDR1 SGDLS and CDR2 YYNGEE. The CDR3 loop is CASTRTPQGVATGELFF. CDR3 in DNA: TGTGCCAGCACCCGAACTCCACAGGGGGTCGCAACCGGGGAGCTGTTTTTT.

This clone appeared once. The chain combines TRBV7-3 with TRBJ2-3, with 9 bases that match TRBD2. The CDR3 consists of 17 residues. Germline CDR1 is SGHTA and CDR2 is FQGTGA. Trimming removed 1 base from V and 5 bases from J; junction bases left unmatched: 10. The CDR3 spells CASSLRGAGGLGDTQYF. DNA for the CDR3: TGTGCCAGCAGCTTAAGGGGAGCGGGGGGCTTGGGAGATACGCAGTATTTT.

CDR3 loop: CASGPGTLREQFF. The CDR3 nucleotides read TGTGCTAGTGGTCCCGGGACTTTACGGGAGCAGTTCTTC. V usage is TRBV12-5 and J usage is TRBJ2-1; maybe TRBD2 (6 bases). V was clipped by 5 bases and J by 10 bases, with 15 bases between them. The CDR3 runs to 13 residues. CDR1 is LGHNT and CDR2 is FRNRAP in the germline V gene.

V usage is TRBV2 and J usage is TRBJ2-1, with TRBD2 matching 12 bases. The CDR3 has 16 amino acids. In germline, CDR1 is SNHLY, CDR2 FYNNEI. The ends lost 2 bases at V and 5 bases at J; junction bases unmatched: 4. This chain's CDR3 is CASSEPGLAGDNEQFF. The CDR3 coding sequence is TGTGCCAGCAGTGAACCGGGACTAGCGGGCGACAATGAGCAGTTCTTC.

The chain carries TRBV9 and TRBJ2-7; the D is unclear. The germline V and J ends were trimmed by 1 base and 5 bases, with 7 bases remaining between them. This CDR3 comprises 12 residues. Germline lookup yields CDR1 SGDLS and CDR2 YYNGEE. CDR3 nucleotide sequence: TGTGCCAGCAGCGTATCCCCCAACGAGCAGTACTTC. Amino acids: CASSVSPNEQYF.

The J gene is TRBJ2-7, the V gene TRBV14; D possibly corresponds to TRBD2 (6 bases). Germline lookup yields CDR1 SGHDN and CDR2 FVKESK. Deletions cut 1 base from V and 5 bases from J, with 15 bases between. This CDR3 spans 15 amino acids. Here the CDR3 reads CASSQVGSGWNEQYF. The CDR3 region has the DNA TGTGCCAGCAGCCAAGTCGGTAGCGGTTGGAACGAGCAGTACTTC.